The 27 T cell receptor beta chains below all came from one sample that was sequenced in a study of OX40 agonist ivuxolimab in advanced cancers. The repertoire was sequenced with immunoSEQ multiplex PCR; TCRdb's copy has only in-frame clones and lacks some. The profile covers tens of thousands of clones, with over 70% appearing a single time and 3.5% to 6% taken by the ten largest. Sequences were derived from CD4+ or CD8+ T cells sorted from blood, sampled in a trial of the OX40 agonist ivuxolimab. The source is an adult with an advanced solid tumor such as melanoma, head and neck, liver or kidney cancer.

V gene TRBV7-2 combines with J gene TRBJ2-5; 8 bases align to TRBD2. Looked up from germline, CDR1 is SGHTA and CDR2 is FQGNSA. V lost 5 bases, J lost 5 bases, and 10 bases stayed unmatched. This CDR3 comprises 15 residues. As DNA, the CDR3 is TGTGCCAGCAGCACGCGGGGGGCTTTCGGGGAGACCCAGTACTTC. Translation gives CASSTRGAFGETQYF.

The rearrangement uses TRBV2 and TRBJ1-2, with D hard to call. This CDR3 spans 13 amino acids. Germline V gene sequence: CDR1 SNHLY, CDR2 FYNNEI. Between the trimmed V and J ends, which lost 2 bases and 12 bases, there was a span of 16 bases. The CDR3 region is CASSERAPGRDTF. The CDR3 DNA reads TGTGCCAGCAGTGAAAGGGCCCCAGGACGTGACACCTTC.

The chain employs TRBV9 and TRBJ2-1; 8 bases are a match to TRBD2. This CDR3 comprises 12 residues. Per the germline V gene, CDR1 is SGDLS and CDR2 is YYNGEE. After removal of 4 bases from V and 8 bases from J, the junction contained 2 bases not matched to a gene. The CDR3 DNA reads TGTGCCAGCAGCCGGACTAGCCATGAGCAGTTCTTC. Encoded protein: CASSRTSHEQFF.

This rearrangement joins TRBV5-1 to TRBJ2-2; 10 bases align to TRBD2. There are 15 residues in the CDR3. The germline V gene encodes CDR1 SGHRS and CDR2 YFSETQ. V was pared by 3 bases and J by 5 bases, with 4 bases of the junction left unmatched. CDR3 region: CASSSPGLATGELFF. CDR3 DNA sequence: TGCGCCAGCAGCTCGCCGGGACTAGCGACCGGGGAGCTGTTTTTT.

The V and J genes are TRBV5-1 and TRBJ1-4, with no clear D. The CDR3 sequence is 14 residues long. In germline, CDR1 is SGHRS, CDR2 YFSETQ. Trimming shortened V by 3 bases and J by 7 bases, and 13 bases separated the two germline ends. CDR3 amino acids: CASSSISPLEKLFF. DNA for the CDR3: TGCGCCAGCAGCTCCATTTCGCCTCTTGAAAAACTGTTTTTT.

The chain couples TRBV7-3 to TRBJ2-1, with TRBD2 matching over 9 bases. Germline loops: CDR1 SGHTA, CDR2 FQGTGA. V gave up 0 bases and J gave up 4 bases; unmatched junction bases: 4. This CDR3 has 16 residues. CDR3 protein: CASSLTGTSSYNEQFF. CDR3 nucleotide sequence: TGTGCCAGCAGCTTAACCGGGACTAGCAGTTACAATGAGCAGTTCTTC.

The V call is TRBV14, the J call TRBJ2-3, with D possibly being TRBD1 (6 bases). The germline gives CDR1 SGHDN, CDR2 FVKESK. CDR3 length: 15 residues. Deletions cut 4 bases from V and 0 bases from J, with 11 bases between. This CDR3 reads CASSPRTASTDTQYF. Written as DNA, the CDR3 is TGTGCCAGCAGCCCCCGGACAGCTAGCACAGATACGCAGTATTTT. Full variable domain (missing parts from reference TRBV14 and TRBJ2-3): EAGVTQFPSHSVIEKGQTVTLRCDPISGHDNLYWYRRVMGKEIKFLLHFVKESKQDESGMPNNRFLAERTGGTYSTLKVQPAELEDSGVYFCASSPRTASTDTQYFGPGTRLTVL.

This clone has only a few counts. The V and J genes are TRBV9 and TRBJ1-1, with a possible D match to TRBD1 (5 bases). CDR3 size: 14 residues. Germline CDR1 and CDR2: SGDLS and YYNGEE. V was clipped by 5 bases and J by 4 bases, with 15 bases between them. In DNA, the CDR3 is TGTGCCAGCAGTAGTCAGGGTTCAGGCACTGAAGCTTTCTTT. It yields the protein CASSSQGSGTEAFF.

The rearrangement joins TRBV14 to TRBJ2-1, with 9 nucleotides matching TRBD2. V shed 0 bases and J 5 bases; nucleotides not matched to a gene: 11. In germline, CDR1 is SGHDN, CDR2 FVKESK. The length of the CDR3 is 18 residues. CDR3 nucleotides: TGTGCCAGCAGCCAAGATATCGGTAAGCGGGAGGTCGACAATGAGCAGTTCTTC. This codes for CASSQDIGKREVDNEQFF.

The V gene is TRBV25-1, the J gene TRBJ1-2; a weak D match, TRBD1 (6 bases). The length of the CDR3 is 15 residues. V was cut by 4 bases and J by 5 bases, with 17 bases left in between. Germline lookup yields CDR1 MGHDK and CDR2 SYGVNS. CDR3 in DNA: TGTGCCAGCAGTGGGGATACAGGGTTTTATTATGGCTACACCTTC. Translation gives CASSGDTGFYYGYTF.

The rearrangement links TRBV9 to TRBJ2-6; D gene unclear. Germline V gives CDR1 SGDLS, CDR2 YYNGEE. Trimming removed 0 bases from V and 4 bases from J, with 5 bases in between. CDR3 length equals 14 residues. The CDR3 protein is CASSVEYGANVLTF. The CDR3 bases are TGTGCCAGCAGCGTAGAATACGGGGCCAACGTCCTGACTTTC. The entire variable domain, with the rest obtained from reference TRBV9 and TRBJ2-6, is as follows: DSGVTQTPKHLITATGQRVTLRCSPRSGDLSVYWYQQSLDQGLQFLIQYYNGEERAKGNILERFSAQQFPDLHSELNLSSLELGDSALYFCASSVEYGANVLTFGAGSRLTVL.

The rearrangement links TRBV6-1 to TRBJ2-4; 8 nucleotides agree with TRBD1. Looked up from germline, CDR1 is MNHNS and CDR2 is SASEGT. The CDR3 is 12 residues long. J was trimmed by 5 bases and V by 6 bases; bases with no gene match: 0. The CDR3 loop is CASRTGENIQYF. The CDR3 nucleotides are TGTGCCAGCAGGACAGGGGAAAACATTCAGTACTTC.

The CDR3 DNA is TGCAGCGGCCGGGACAGACTTTATGAAGCTTTCTTT. Translated: CSGRDRLYEAFF. The J gene is TRBJ1-1, the V gene TRBV29-1; 7 positions agree with TRBD1. Germline V gives CDR1 SQVTM, CDR2 ANQGSEA. The CDR3 covers 12 residues. V lost 7 bases, J lost 7 bases, and 9 bases stayed unmatched.

The chain employs TRBV5-1 and TRBJ1-2; tentative D call: TRBD1 (5 bases). Deletions cut 2 bases from V and 4 bases from J, with 12 bases between. CDR1 and CDR2 from the germline V gene are SGHRS and YFSETQ. This CDR3 is built from 14 residues. The CDR3 nucleotides are TGCGCCAGCAGCTTTCAGGGCAAGGGCTATGGCTACACCTTC. Amino acid sequence: CASSFQGKGYGYTF.

The rearrangement joins TRBV5-4 to TRBJ2-1, with 9 bases identical to TRBD1. The V gene end was trimmed by 6 bases and the J gene end by 8 bases; junction bases not matched to a gene: 6. The CDR3 extends over 13 amino acids. CDR1 and CDR2 (germline): SGHNT, YYREEE (reference sequence). Here the CDR3 reads CASTRDRADEQFF. Written as DNA, the CDR3 is TGTGCCAGCACCAGGGACAGGGCTGATGAGCAGTTCTTC.

The CDR3 spells CASSEKDEIGYTF. The CDR3 DNA sequence: TGTGCCAGCAGTGAAAAGGACGAAATTGGCTACACCTTC. The chain recombines TRBV2 with TRBJ1-2; D not certain. Germline CDR1 SNHLY, CDR2 FYNNEI. CDR3 length: 13 amino acids. Trimming cost V 2 bases and J 7 bases, with 11 bases left between them.

This chain links TRBV2 with TRBJ1-5; TRBD1 is a possible D gene (6 bases). The CDR3 loop spans 14 amino acids. The V end was cut by 7 bases, the J end by 5 bases, with 15 bases between. Germline V CDR1 and CDR2: SNHLY, FYNNEI. CDR3 region: CASKDRPLYQPQHF. The CDR3 DNA is TGTGCCAGCAAGGACAGACCCCTCTATCAGCCCCAGCATTTT.

This clone has just one count. V is TRBV7-9 and J is TRBJ1-5; D not resolved. The V gene's germline CDR1 is SEHNR and CDR2 FQNEAQ (reference sequence). V lost 7 bases and J 0 bases, leaving 10 bases between the germline ends. There are 14 residues in the CDR3. The CDR3 loop is CASTHSDSNQPQHF. The CDR3 bases are TGTGCCAGCACCCACAGCGATAGCAATCAGCCCCAGCATTTT.

The V and J genes are TRBV2 and TRBJ1-2; D unresolved. V was cut by 4 bases and J by 2 bases, with 8 bases left in between. Germline CDR1 SNHLY, CDR2 FYNNEI. The CDR3 length is 13 residues. In DNA, the CDR3 is TGTGCCAGCAGTGTAGGCGGGAACTATGGCTACACCTTC. Protein product: CASSVGGNYGYTF.

This chain links TRBV5-6 with TRBJ1-1, with 7 bases matching TRBD1. This CDR3 region has 15 residues. In germline, CDR1 is SGHDT, CDR2 YYEEEE. The junction had 11 bases not matched to a gene; V was cut back by 4 bases and J by 5 bases. For the CDR3, the DNA is TGTGCCAGCAGCCGAATGAGCCAGGGGGAGACTGAAGCTTTCTTT. The encoded protein is CASSRMSQGETEAFF.

This sequence joins TRBV14 and TRBJ1-2; possible D gene TRBD1, 5 bases. V lost 4 bases, J lost 3 bases, and 18 bases lay in between. Germline-derived CDR1 and CDR2 are SGHDN and FVKESK. This CDR3 contains 16 residues. CDR3 sequence (DNA): TGTGCCAGCAGCCCCCCGGGGGGGGTTCATCACTATGGCTACACCTTC. This translates into CASSPPGGVHHYGYTF.

The chain links TRBV5-4 to TRBJ1-6; 7 positions agree with TRBD1. The CDR3 is 15 residues long. Germline V gene sequence: CDR1 SGHNT, CDR2 YYREEE (reference sequence). J gave up 7 bases and V 4 bases, and 8 bases lay outside the gene matches. In DNA form, the CDR3 reads TGTGCCAGCAGCCAACCCGGGACAGAAAATTCACCCCTCCACTTT. This gives the protein CASSQPGTENSPLHF. The entire variable domain, with the rest obtained from reference TRBV5-4 and TRBJ1-6, is as follows: ETGVTQSPTHLIKTRGQQVTLRCSSQSGHNTVSWYQQALGQGPQFIFQYYREEENGRGNFPPRFSGLQFPNYSSELNVNALELDDSALYLCASSQPGTENSPLHFGNGTRLTVT.

The rearrangement joins TRBV7-9 to TRBJ1-4, with D unresolved. Germline assignment: CDR1 SEHNR and CDR2 FQNEAQ (reference sequence). The CDR3 covers 14 residues. V lost 5 bases and J 3 bases, leaving 10 bases between the germline ends. The CDR3 sequence: CASSPPVANEKLFF. CDR3 in DNA: TGTGCCAGCAGCCCACCCGTTGCTAATGAAAAACTGTTTTTT.

The genes are TRBV30 and TRBJ2-3; 15 nucleotides match TRBD2. The CDR3 loop spans 17 amino acids. The germline V gene has CDR1 GTSNPN and CDR2 SVGIG (reference sequence). Germline trimming cut 3 bases from V and 2 bases from J; bases unmatched to any gene: 6. CDR3 protein: CAWSLGLAGGFTDTQYF. The DNA of the CDR3 is TGTGCCTGGAGCTTGGGACTAGCGGGAGGATTCACAGATACGCAGTATTTT.

V gene TRBV27 combines with J gene TRBJ2-7; possible D gene TRBD2, 5 bases. This CDR3 has 11 residues. Germline values: CDR1 MNHEY, CDR2 SMNVEV (reference sequence). Trimming cost V 7 bases and J 4 bases, with 8 bases left between them. CDR3 in amino acids: CASIRGYEQYF. The CDR3 bases are TGTGCCAGCATCCGGGGTTACGAGCAGTACTTC.

On this clone itself: The junction departs from the called germline gene at one end, perhaps through a read error. V is TRBV19 and J is TRBJ1-5; no firm D call. Germline values: CDR1 LNHDA, CDR2 SQIVND (reference sequence). The CDR3 runs to 12 residues. The CDR3 region is CASSSYNRGLYF. The DNA of the CDR3 is TGTGCCAGTAGTAGCTATAATCGGGGTCTTTATTTT.

The chain has TRBV5-1 and TRBJ1-2; D gene uncertain. Germline loops: CDR1 SGHRS, CDR2 YFSETQ. The CDR3 extends over 14 amino acids. The V end lost 4 bases, the J end lost 3 bases, and 13 bases lay between the germline ends. CDR3 region: CASSPGRADYGYTF. For the CDR3, the DNA is TGCGCCAGCAGCCCTGGCCGGGCCGACTATGGCTACACCTTC.